Detailed here is one T cell receptor (beta chain). Its antigen is still unknown. This sample was included in a study of untreated major depressive disorder. Clones were sequenced by immunoSEQ multiplex PCR, and TCRdb holds only the in-frame ones, with some missing. The profile shows under 25,000 clones, 92% of them singletons. The CDR3 covers 13 residues. CDR1 and CDR2 from the germline V gene are SGHVS and FQNEAQ. Trimming pared 3 bases from V and 7 bases from J, leaving 10 bases between. Study findings and constraints: All top five TRBV05-01 clones per subject were private clones. Compared with controls, depressed patients showed more TRBV05-01 (Vbeta 5.1) usage in CD4+ T cells.

This chain connects TRBV7-8 to TRBJ2-1; D may be TRBD1 (6 bases). The clonotype comes from a middle-aged woman with major depressive disorder. Sequenced input: CD4+ T cells from PBMCs. The CDR3 coding sequence is TGTGCCAGCAGCTTCGGACAGAGAAATGAGCAGTTCTTC. As protein: CASSFGQRNEQFF.